The 9 T cell receptor beta chains below were found in one sample sequenced in a study of blood T cell repertoires in COVID-19 (TCRdb year 2020). Library creation used the immunoSEQ multiplex PCR assay. Held by TCRdb, this immuneACCESS table contains in-frame sequences only and omits some clones. Under half of the omission traces to an unresolved V gene where checked; the cause of the rest is unknown. Within this sample are some 390,000 clones, with more than 80% of them counted one time only. Roughly 1.1% of the sample lies in the top ten. Material: PBMCs or T cells enriched from blood (not recorded which). Receptor source: a man younger than 45 who had recovered from COVID-19.

The chain joins TRBV28 to TRBJ2-7; D uncertain. The CDR3 covers 12 residues. V dropped 6 bases and J dropped 2 bases, with 8 bases sitting between them. Germline V lookup: CDR1 MDHEN, CDR2 SYDVKM. The CDR3 nucleotides are TGTGCCAGCAGGGCGGCCACCTACGAGCAGTACTTC. It codes for CASRAATYEQYF.

The CDR3 DNA follows: TGCGCCAGCAGCGCACTAGCGGGAAATTCCTACGAGCAGTACTTC. Protein: CASSALAGNSYEQYF. The chain joins TRBV4-1 to TRBJ2-7; 10 bases are a match to TRBD2. Germline CDR1 reads MGHRA; CDR2 reads YSYEKL. Unmatched junction bases numbered 5, after V lost 5 bases and J lost 1 base. The CDR3 is made up of 15 amino acids.

The chain joins TRBV11-3 to TRBJ2-5; a possible D gene is TRBD1 (6 bases). The CDR3 contains 13 residues. Germline-derived CDR1 and CDR2 are SGHNT and YENEEA. With 1 base removed from V and 3 bases from J, the gap between germline ends came to 6 bases. The CDR3 coding sequence is TGTGCCAGCAGCTTAGGGACAGAAGAGACCCAGTACTTC. It yields the protein CASSLGTEETQYF.

The V gene is TRBV27, the J gene TRBJ1-4; 7 bases align to TRBD1. This CDR3 has 16 amino acids. V lost 8 bases and J lost 4; bases outside the gene matches: 13. Germline V gives CDR1 MNHEY, CDR2 SMNVEV (reference sequence). The CDR3 nucleotides are TGTGCCAGCTCCCCCCGGGGGGGACAGCTTAATGAAAAACTGTTTTTT. It encodes CASSPRGGQLNEKLFF.

The chain joins TRBV20-1 to TRBJ2-2; a weak D match, TRBD2 (5 bases). Per the germline V gene, CDR1 is DFQATT and CDR2 is SNEGSKA (reference sequence). There are 11 residues in the CDR3. CDR3 DNA: TGCTCCGGAGAGAGGGCCGGGGAGCTGTTTTTT. Translated, it gives CSGERAGELFF.

This clone was recorded once. The chain has TRBV29-1 and TRBJ2-1, with 11 bases identical to TRBD2. The germline gives CDR1 SQVTM, CDR2 ANQGSEA. J gave up 0 bases and V 5 bases, and 9 bases lay outside the gene matches. The length of the CDR3 is 17 residues. The CDR3 DNA sequence: TGCAGCGTTCCCGGGACTAGCGGACGCAACTCCTACAATGAGCAGTTCTTC. Residues: CSVPGTSGRNSYNEQFF.

Here the CDR3 DNA reads TGTGCCAGCGGGTTACAGGGGAATGAGCAGTTCTTC. Residues: CASGLQGNEQFF. V usage is TRBV7-3 and J usage is TRBJ2-1, with 7 bases lining up with TRBD1. After removal of 8 bases from V and 7 bases from J, the junction contained 5 bases not matched to a gene. This CDR3 comprises 12 residues. Germline lookup yields CDR1 SGHTA and CDR2 FQGTGA.

The rearrangement joins TRBV18 to TRBJ2-3; 9 bases match TRBD1. CDR1 KGHSH and CDR2 LQKENI come from the germline V gene. The CDR3 covers 16 residues. The ends lost 3 bases at V and 4 bases at J; junction bases unmatched: 8. The CDR3 coding sequence is TGTGCCAGCTCACCCCCCGGGACAGGGATAGCAGATACGCAGTATTTT. Encoded protein: CASSPPGTGIADTQYF.

This chain links TRBV7-2 with TRBJ2-3; 7 nucleotides align to TRBD2. CDR3 length: 15 amino acids. The germline V gene encodes CDR1 SGHTA and CDR2 FQGNSA. The V gene end was trimmed by 0 bases and the J gene end by 3 bases; junction bases not matched to a gene: 3. CDR3 region: CASSLAGGRTDTQYF. CDR3 DNA: TGTGCCAGCAGCTTAGCGGGAGGGAGGACAGATACGCAGTATTTT.